This T cell receptor (beta chain) was retrieved from a study of blood T cell repertoires in COVID-19. Across the study: The samples span acute and convalescent COVID-19 from the United States, Italy and Spain. In each case, the material was cDNA or gDNA derived from T cells, B-cell-depleted T cells, or PBMCs.

As handled by the study authors: Amplification from reference gene primers served as the basis for estimated nucleated cell counts. Assay used: immunoSEQ multiplex PCR; TCRdb lists only in-frame clones, some missing. V, J and clone size reflect that table, while D and trimming were determined from the DNA. The data show 160,000 or so clones, roughly four fifths seen once. CDR1 SGDLS and CDR2 YYNGEE come from the germline V gene. Trimming removed 4 bases at V and 2 bases at J, with 16 bases between. This CDR3 comprises 15 residues. The TCR originated in a man aged 55 to 70 with active or convalescent COVID-19. The chain carries TRBV9 and TRBJ2-7; D is possibly TRBD2 (5 bases). Sequenced sample: peripheral blood. CDR3 protein: CASSPFSRATYEQYF. CDR3 bases: TGTGCCAGCAGCCCCTTCTCGCGGGCCACCTACGAGCAGTACTTC.